The sequence of this T cell receptor beta chain was determined in a study of technical replicates of blood from several donors. The method was immunoSEQ multiplex PCR; TCRdb's version includes in-frame clones alone and lacks a portion of them. The table shows 59,000 or so clones, with 93% occurring only once. This CDR3 has 13 residues. V shed 3 bases and J shed 3 bases, with 8 bases lying between them. The germline CDR1 and CDR2 sequences are SGHTA and FQGNSA. This rearrangement joins TRBV7-2 to TRBJ1-2; no definite D call. Sequences were obtained from PBMCs. The clonotype comes from a human donor in good health. Some clones in this sample may be carry-over from other donors' samples. The CDR3 DNA follows: TGTGCCAGCAGCTTGAGCCAGGACTATGGCTACACCTTC. Its translation: CASSLSQDYGYTF.